Listed below are T cell receptor beta chains from one sample, sequenced in a study of Ad26.COV2.S vaccination and SARS-CoV-2 variants. The protocol was immunoSEQ multiplex PCR, while the TCRdb copy is restricted to in-frame clones and leaves out a portion. The sample carries a few hundred thousand clones, roughly 84% recorded once. The sample here was peripheral blood, taken in a trial of Ad26.COV2.S vaccine versus placebo. All receptors come from a person aged 18-65 years who received the Ad26.COV2.S COVID-19 vaccine or a placebo. The conserved cysteine and the conserved F or W are not part of the CDR3 here. The size field is filled for only some rows; it gives once, few, many or a size class.

v_gene: TRBV2
j_gene: TRBJ1-5
abundance: .
CDR3aa: ASSEGTGNQPQH

v_gene: TRBV13
j_gene: TRBJ2-7
abundance: .
CDR3aa: ASSLGSSNSYEQY

v_gene: TRBV6-6
j_gene: TRBJ1-5
abundance: .
CDR3aa: ASRGSSNQPQH

v_gene: TRBV27
j_gene: TRBJ2-7
abundance: .
CDR3aa: ASSRDREIYEQY

v_gene: TRBV9
j_gene: TRBJ2-7
abundance: .
CDR3aa: ASSVGGQGYEQY

v_gene: TRBV30
j_gene: TRBJ2-2
abundance: .
CDR3aa: AWSPDYVGGELF

v_gene: TRBV6-5
j_gene: TRBJ2-1
abundance: .
CDR3aa: ASKGQGGSNEQF

v_gene: TRBV3-1/TRBV3-2
j_gene: TRBJ2-2
abundance: .
CDR3aa: ASSQLQYSGELF

v_gene: TRBV12-3/TRBV12-4
j_gene: TRBJ2-7
abundance: .
CDR3aa: ASTPGTTYEQY

v_gene: TRBV30
j_gene: TRBJ1-2
abundance: once
CDR3aa: AWSVSRSYGYT

v_gene: TRBV30
j_gene: TRBJ1-5
abundance: once
CDR3aa: AWSVGAVRQPQH

v_gene: TRBV7-9
j_gene: TRBJ1-1
abundance: .
CDR3aa: ASSLEARNTEAF

v_gene: TRBV24-1
j_gene: TRBJ1-1
abundance: .
CDR3aa: ATSDYPGRRDTEAF

v_gene: TRBV19
j_gene: TRBJ2-7
abundance: once
CDR3aa: ASGLGLGEQY

v_gene: TRBV3-1/TRBV3-2
j_gene: TRBJ1-2
abundance: .
CDR3aa: ASTTTTVSYGYT

v_gene: TRBV3-1/TRBV3-2
j_gene: TRBJ1-6
abundance: .
CDR3aa: ASSQDWGQGLSSYNSPLH

v_gene: TRBV14
j_gene: TRBJ1-4
abundance: .
CDR3aa: ASSLAGAGEKLF

v_gene: TRBV29-1
j_gene: TRBJ2-1
abundance: .
CDR3aa: SVGSGVYNEQF

v_gene: TRBV3-1/TRBV3-2
j_gene: TRBJ2-2
abundance: .
CDR3aa: ASSQGVYANTGELF

v_gene: TRBV11-3
j_gene: TRBJ2-1
abundance: .
CDR3aa: ASSDRTVYNEQF

v_gene: TRBV5-5
j_gene: TRBJ2-7
abundance: .
CDR3aa: ASSLVFGTGGSYEQY

v_gene: TRBV30
j_gene: TRBJ2-1
abundance: .
CDR3aa: AWDTGGFYNEQF

v_gene: TRBV4-3
j_gene: TRBJ1-2
abundance: .
CDR3aa: ASSQAGRGGDGYT

v_gene: TRBV9
j_gene: TRBJ1-4
abundance: .
CDR3aa: ASSTRGSGGEKLF

v_gene: TRBV11-3
j_gene: TRBJ2-1
abundance: once
CDR3aa: ASSLEVNEQF

v_gene: TRBV13
j_gene: TRBJ2-2
abundance: .
CDR3aa: ASTPMGGGELF

v_gene: TRBV5-6
j_gene: TRBJ1-1
abundance: .
CDR3aa: ASSPRLGTEAF

v_gene: TRBV21-1
j_gene: TRBJ2-1
abundance: .
CDR3aa: ASSPSGNSYNEQF

v_gene: TRBV2
j_gene: TRBJ2-5
abundance: .
CDR3aa: ASKSERPLGTQY

v_gene: TRBV18
j_gene: TRBJ1-3
abundance: many
CDR3aa: ASQPSFGVYTIY

v_gene: TRBV9
j_gene: TRBJ2-1
abundance: medium-sized
CDR3aa: ASSVGLVSYNEQF

v_gene: TRBV7-3
j_gene: TRBJ1-1
abundance: .
CDR3aa: ASSLFSEREAF

v_gene: TRBV7-3
j_gene: TRBJ2-6
abundance: .
CDR3aa: ASSLMGTHTSGANVLT

v_gene: TRBV6-5
j_gene: TRBJ2-5
abundance: .
CDR3aa: ASSPPRVGTQY

v_gene: TRBV6-5
j_gene: TRBJ2-7
abundance: .
CDR3aa: ASSLSGAQNEQY

v_gene: TRBV7-8
j_gene: TRBJ2-1
abundance: .
CDR3aa: ASSPGDSYNEQF

v_gene: TRBV20-1
j_gene: TRBJ1-6
abundance: .
CDR3aa: SASLQGVPPLH